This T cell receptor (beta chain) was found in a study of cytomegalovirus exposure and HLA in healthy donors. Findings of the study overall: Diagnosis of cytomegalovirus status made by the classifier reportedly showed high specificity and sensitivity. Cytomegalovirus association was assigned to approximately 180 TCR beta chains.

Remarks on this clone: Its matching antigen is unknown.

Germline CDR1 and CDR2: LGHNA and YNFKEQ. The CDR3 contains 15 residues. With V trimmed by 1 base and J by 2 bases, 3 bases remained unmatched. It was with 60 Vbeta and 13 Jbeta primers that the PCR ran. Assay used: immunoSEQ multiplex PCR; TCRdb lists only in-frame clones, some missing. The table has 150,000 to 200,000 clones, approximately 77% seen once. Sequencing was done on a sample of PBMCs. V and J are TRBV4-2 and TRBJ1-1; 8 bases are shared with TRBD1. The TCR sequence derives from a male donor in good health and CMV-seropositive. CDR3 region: CASSQADRDNTEAFF. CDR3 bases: TGTGCCAGCAGCCAAGCGGACAGGGATAACACTGAAGCTTTCTTT.